This TCR beta chain was recorded in a study of cytomegalovirus exposure and HLA in healthy donors. PCR primers comprised 60 Vbeta and 13 Jbeta primers. Assay used: immunoSEQ multiplex PCR; TCRdb lists only in-frame clones, some missing. The sample consists of around 150,000 clones, approximately 87% of them appearing once. V was clipped by 3 bases and J by 2 bases, with 8 bases between them. The CDR3 totals 14 residues. The germline gives CDR1 SGHRS, CDR2 YFSETQ. Source material: PBMCs. This receptor was obtained from a middle-aged man in good health and CMV-seronegative. V usage is TRBV5-1 and J usage is TRBJ2-2, with D possibly TRBD1 on 5 matching bases. Here the CDR3 DNA reads TGCGCCAGCAGCTCGACAGCAAACACCGGGGAGCTGTTTTTT. This encodes CASSSTANTGELFF. Using reference TRBV5-1 and TRBJ2-2 for the parts outside the CDR3, the full variable domain is KAGVTQTPRYLIKTRGQQVTLSCSPISGHRSVSWYQQTPGQGLQFLFEYFSETQRNKGNFPGRFSGRQFSNSRSEMNVSTLELGDSALYLCASSSTANTGELFFGEGSRLTVL.